Following are 23 T cell receptor beta chains from one sample sequenced in a study of post-analysis software for immune sequencing data. The study's findings and limits: In patients, about 5 TRBV segments were more frequent than in controls, with TRBV5-6, TRBV5-1 and TRBV20-1 among them.

These TCRs' antigens remain unknown. Unique molecular identifiers were carried by the TCR beta cDNA libraries. TCRdb reprocessed the PCR reads with MiXCR, giving one entry per CDR3 protein. Among roughly 730,000 distinct CDR3 sequences, roughly 29% were seen once, and the ten largest hold roughly 0.53%. Sequenced sample: blood. These receptors were taken from a girl between 10 and 17 years old with multiple sclerosis.

The V call is TRBV27, the J call TRBJ1-1; D unclear. The CDR3 runs 14 residues. The V end was cut by 6 bases, the J end by 1 base, with 12 bases between. Germline-derived CDR1 and CDR2 are MNHEY and SMNVEV (reference sequence). This CDR3 reads CASRWVLGNTEAFF. DNA of the CDR3: TGTGCCAGCAGATGGGTCTTAGGGAACACTGAAGCTTTCTTT.

This clonotype was observed a few times. J is TRBJ1-4 and V is TRBV20-1; D remains unclear. This CDR3 has 11 amino acids. CDR1 and CDR2 from the germline V gene are DFQATT and SNEGSKA (reference sequence). V lost 2 bases and J 7 bases, leaving 5 bases between the germline ends. The CDR3 DNA is TGCAGTGCTAGACGTAGTGAAAAACTGTTTTTT. Its translation is CSARRSEKLFF.

There are a few counts of this clonotype. The V and J genes are TRBV20-1 and TRBJ2-7; 10 bases map to TRBD2. Trimming at V came to 5 bases and at J to 4 bases, leaving 8 bases not matched to a gene. Per the germline V gene, CDR1 is DFQATT and CDR2 is SNEGSKA (reference sequence). The CDR3 runs 14 residues. Written as DNA, the CDR3 is TGCAGTGCTGAAACCGGGACTAGCGTTTACGAGCAGTACTTC. Its translation is CSAETGTSVYEQYF.

Only a few counts were recorded for this clonotype. This rearrangement joins TRBV7-2 to TRBJ2-7, with a tentative D call TRBD1 (6 bases). Trimming cost V 5 bases and J 5 bases, with 25 bases left between them. Germline values: CDR1 SGHTA, CDR2 FQGNSA. This CDR3 region has 17 residues. CDR3 loop: CASSKLRPGQGINEQYF. The CDR3 DNA sequence: TGTGCCAGCAGCAAGCTCAGGCCGGGGCAGGGGATCAACGAGCAGTACTTC.

This clonotype has at least ten counts. The chain has TRBV4-3 and TRBJ2-7; D is possibly TRBD2 (6 bases). Trimming removed 4 bases from V and 5 bases from J, with 18 bases in between. This CDR3 spans 15 amino acids. The germline gives CDR1 LGHNA, CDR2 YSLEER. The CDR3 region is CASSRRRGWGHEQYF. DNA for the CDR3: TGCGCCAGCAGCCGACGGAGGGGTTGGGGCCACGAGCAGTACTTC.

Remarks on this clonotype: A junction end diverges from the germline sequence, so it may reflect a read error. This chain links TRBV6-6 with TRBJ2-7; TRBD1 might be the D (5 bases). The CDR3 has 14 amino acids. Germline CDR1 MNHNY, CDR2 SVGAGI (reference sequence). Written as DNA, the CDR3 is TGTGCCAGCAGGTACTCGCAGGGCATTGGCGAGCAGTACTTC. This translates into CASRYSQGIGEQYF.

The chain combines TRBV28 with TRBJ2-7; D unresolved. The CDR3 totals 15 residues. V lost 3 bases, J lost 0 bases, and 12 bases lay in between. Germline CDR1 and CDR2: MDHEN and SYDVKM. Written as DNA, the CDR3 is TGTGCCAGCAGTTTCCCCCTTGATTCCTCCTACGAGCAGTACTTC. The encoded protein is CASSFPLDSSYEQYF.

This clonotype was counted between two and nine times. This chain connects TRBV6-5 to TRBJ2-7; 12 bases map to TRBD1. The CDR3 is made up of 15 amino acids. Per germline, CDR1 MNHEY and CDR2 SVGAGI. Losses at the gene ends were 6 bases for V and 7 bases for J; bases not matched to a gene: 10. The CDR3 nucleotides are TGTGCCAGCAGCCCCGGGACAGGGGGCCCTCGGGAGCAGTACTTC. Translated: CASSPGTGGPREQYF.

In its sample, this clonotype was seen a few times. The V gene is TRBV27, the J gene TRBJ2-7, with a possible D match to TRBD1 (6 bases). With 4 bases removed from V and 2 bases from J, the gap between germline ends came to 12 bases. Germline loops: CDR1 MNHEY, CDR2 SMNVEV (reference sequence). The CDR3 extends over 14 amino acids. DNA of the CDR3: TGTGCCAGCAGTTGGTTTGGGGGCACCTACGAGCAGTACTTC. Translation: CASSWFGGTYEQYF.

J is TRBJ2-6 and V is TRBV6-2 or TRBV6-3; D gene uncertain. The V end lost 5 bases, the J end lost 1 base, and 15 bases lay between the germline ends. From germline, CDR1 is MNHEY and CDR2 SVGEGT. The CDR3 has 17 amino acids. The DNA for the CDR3 is TGTGCCAGCAGTACTCCCCCCCCGGGTTCTGGGGCCAACGTCCTGACTTTC. Residues: CASSTPPPGSGANVLTF.

This clonotype was picked up a small number of times. The J gene is TRBJ2-1, the V gene TRBV7-9; 11 nucleotides align to TRBD1. Looked up from germline, CDR1 is SEHNR and CDR2 is FQNEAQ (reference sequence). The CDR3 sequence is 16 residues long. The junction had 10 bases not matched to a gene; V was cut back by 6 bases and J by 6 bases. As DNA, the CDR3 is TGTGCCAGCAGTCAGGTGTTCGGGACAGGGGGCAATGAGCAGTTCTTC. Its translation is CASSQVFGTGGNEQFF.

The chain combines TRBV9 with TRBJ1-1; D is possibly TRBD1 (6 bases). Germline CDR1 and CDR2: SGDLS and YYNGEE. V lost 4 bases, J lost 1 base, and 14 bases lay in between. CDR3 length equals 15 residues. CDR3 amino acids: CASSPSGTSNTEAFF. The CDR3 region has the DNA TGTGCCAGCAGCCCCTCCGGGACATCGAACACTGAAGCTTTCTTT.

The rearrangement joins TRBV25-1 to TRBJ2-5, with TRBD2 identical over 7 bases. Trimming at V came to 2 bases and at J to 3 bases, leaving 6 bases not matched to a gene. This CDR3 has 15 amino acids. The germline CDR1 and CDR2 sequences are MGHDK and SYGVNS. The CDR3 DNA is TGTGCCAGCAGTGAAGCCCGGGGGAGGGAAGAGACCCAGTACTTC. Translated: CASSEARGREETQYF.

The V gene is TRBV6-5, the J gene TRBJ2-1; 11 bases align to TRBD2. Trimming took 2 bases from V and 8 from J; bases not matched to a gene: 17. This CDR3 spans 19 amino acids. Germline CDR1 and CDR2: MNHEY and SVGAGI. CDR3 sequence (DNA): TGTGCCAGCAGTTACGGGTTAGCGGGAGGGCCAAATCCAACACATGAGCAGTTCTTC. Its protein is CASSYGLAGGPNPTHEQFF.

This clonotype was counted a single time. The chain links TRBV5-1 to TRBJ2-3, with no clear D. This CDR3 comprises 14 residues. The germline CDR1 and CDR2 sequences are SGHRS and YFSETQ. V was shortened by 4 bases and J by 5 bases, with 14 bases between the two germline ends. This chain's CDR3 is CASSPVVGRDTQYF. CDR3 nucleotides: TGCGCCAGCAGCCCGGTGGTGGGTCGAGATACGCAGTATTTT. Variable domain in full (rest from reference TRBV5-1 and TRBJ2-3): KAGVTQTPRYLIKTRGQQVTLSCSPISGHRSVSWYQQTPGQGLQFLFEYFSETQRNKGNFPGRFSGRQFSNSRSEMNVSTLELGDSALYLCASSPVVGRDTQYFGPGTRLTVL.

This chain joins TRBV5-1 and TRBJ1-1, with 8 bases that match TRBD1. Trimming at V came to 5 bases and at J to 0 bases, leaving 3 bases not matched to a gene. Looked up from germline, CDR1 is SGHRS and CDR2 is YFSETQ. This CDR3 spans 14 amino acids. The CDR3 here is CASRDRVVNTEAFF. CDR3 DNA: TGCGCCAGCAGGGACAGGGTGGTGAACACTGAAGCTTTCTTT.

The rearrangement uses TRBV20-1 and TRBJ2-7; TRBD2 matches at 9 bases. CDR3 length: 13 residues. J lost 2 bases, V lost 8 bases, and 7 bases had no gene match. Germline V gene lookup returns CDR1 DFQATT and CDR2 SNEGSKA (reference sequence). CDR3: CSSQTSGTYEQYF. CDR3 DNA: TGCAGTTCACAGACTAGCGGAACCTACGAGCAGTACTTC.

CDR3 loop: CASSFHSAYEQYF. In DNA, the CDR3 is TGTGCCAGCAGCTTCCATTCGGCCTACGAGCAGTACTTC. The gene calls are TRBV7-9 and TRBJ2-7, with D uncertain. The CDR3 totals 13 residues. Trimming took off 3 bases at V and 2 bases at J, with 8 bases between the two ends. CDR1 and CDR2 (germline): SEHNR, FQNEAQ (reference sequence).

With regard to this clonotype: At one boundary the junction diverges from the germline segment, which might be a read error. The chain combines TRBV15 with TRBJ1-5; D is possibly TRBD1 (6 bases). Germline V gives CDR1 LNHNV, CDR2 YYDKDF (reference sequence). This CDR3 has 17 residues. The CDR3 loop is CATNRDLLQGGDQPQHF. For the CDR3, the DNA is TGTGCCACCAACAGAGATCTGCTACAGGGAGGAGATCAGCCCCAGCATTTT.

This sequence joins TRBV20-1 and TRBJ1-5; TRBD1 might be the D (6 bases). Germline CDR1 DFQATT, CDR2 SNEGSKA (reference sequence). Trimming removed 3 bases from V and 5 bases from J, with 11 bases in between. The CDR3 covers 13 residues. CDR3 coding DNA: TGCAGTGCTAGTTTGGCAGGGGATCAGCCCCAGCATTTT. Encoded protein: CSASLAGDQPQHF.

This chain links TRBV7-8 with TRBJ2-5, with TRBD2 matching 9 bases. CDR1 and CDR2 from the germline V gene are SGHVS and FQNEAQ. The CDR3 is 15 residues long. V shed 2 bases and J 11 bases; nucleotides not matched to a gene: 12. The DNA of the CDR3 is TGTGCCAGCAGCTTATGGCGGGGGGGATACAATGAGCAGTACTTC. Amino acids: CASSLWRGGYNEQYF.

This clonotype was seen more than once but under ten times. This chain connects TRBV3-1 to TRBJ2-1; D may be TRBD2 (6 bases). Germline V gene lookup returns CDR1 LGHDT and CDR2 YNNKEL (reference sequence). This CDR3 is built from 16 residues. The V end was cut by 4 bases, the J end by 1 base, with 14 bases between. The CDR3 is CASSLPLASSYNEQFF. CDR3 bases: TGTGCCAGCAGCCTCCCCCTAGCGAGTTCCTACAATGAGCAGTTCTTC.

This clonotype was observed a few times. The chain links TRBV20-1 to TRBJ2-1; D gene uncertain. This CDR3 spans 15 amino acids. Trimming left V 1 base short and J 0 bases short, with 10 bases between. Germline CDR1 is DFQATT and CDR2 is SNEGSKA (reference sequence). For the CDR3, the DNA is TGCAGTGCTAGAGTTCCGGAGAGCTCCTACAATGAGCAGTTCTTC. Its translation is CSARVPESSYNEQFF.